Described below is a single T cell receptor beta chain sequence and its context. What it recognizes is unknown. Overall study results and limits: Whole repertoires were not studied in the larger cohort, only one V-J beta rearrangement. Tumor Tregs overlapped most with tumor, then blood, naive CD4+ cells.

Full-length variable regions came from constant-region reverse primers plus semi-nested Nested Universal Primer A PCR. TCRdb called the 5' RACE reads again in MiXCR, with one record for every CDR3 protein. The table includes about 54,000 distinct CDR3 sequences, 17% detected once. V lost 7 bases and J lost 3, with 10 bases in between. In germline, CDR1 is MNHEY, CDR2 SVGEGT. The CDR3 totals 13 residues. The chain is built from TRBV6-2 or TRBV6-3 and TRBJ2-1; tentatively, D is TRBD1 (6 bases). This receptor was identified in a female donor with breast cancer. Sequencing input: naive CD4+ T cells sorted from blood. Stated subset: naive CD4+ T cells, CD4+CD45RA+CD25-. For the CDR3, the DNA is TGTGCCAGCAACAGGGTAAACTACAATGAGCAGTTCTTC. It translates to CASNRVNYNEQFF.